This section outlines one TCR beta chain sequence together with its context. Followed over time, Seattle patients had been enrolled while infection was active. Authors' methods: Amplification of reference gene primers provided the estimated nucleated cell counts. Using immunoSEQ multiplex PCR, the repertoire was profiled, and TCRdb retains in-frame clones only, with some absent. V, J and clone size are those of that table, while D and trimming were read from the DNA. The profile shows over 250,000 clones, 70% to 90% of them singletons. This sample was included in a study of blood T cell repertoires in COVID-19. The wider study: The study drew acute and convalescent COVID-19 samples from the United States, Italy and Spain. PBMCs, B-cell-depleted T cells, or T cells were the source of the cDNA or gDNA that made up the material.

Germline values: CDR1 MNHEY, CDR2 SVGEGT. The CDR3 is 14 residues long. Trimming at V came to 6 bases and at J to 7 bases, leaving 7 bases not matched to a gene. The chain couples TRBV6-2 or TRBV6-3 to TRBJ1-5, with 9 nucleotides matching TRBD1. Sequences were obtained from peripheral blood. The clonotype comes from a woman between 70 and 85 years old with COVID-19, enrolled during active disease. The CDR3 protein is CASSGDRVGQPQHF. CDR3 DNA sequence: TGTGCCAGCAGCGGGGACAGGGTCGGCCAGCCCCAGCATTTT.